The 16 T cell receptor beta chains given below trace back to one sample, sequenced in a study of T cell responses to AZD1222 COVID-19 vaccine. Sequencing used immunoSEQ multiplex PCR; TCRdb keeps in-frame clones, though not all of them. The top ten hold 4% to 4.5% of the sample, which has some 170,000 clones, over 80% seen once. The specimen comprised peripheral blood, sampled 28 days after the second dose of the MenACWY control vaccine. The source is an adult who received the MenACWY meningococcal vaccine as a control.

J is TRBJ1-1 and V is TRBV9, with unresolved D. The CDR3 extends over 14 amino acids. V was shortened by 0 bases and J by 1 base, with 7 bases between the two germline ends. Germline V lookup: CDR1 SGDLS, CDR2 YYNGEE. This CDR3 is CASSVVDGNTEAFF. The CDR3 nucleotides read TGTGCCAGCAGCGTAGTTGACGGGAACACTGAAGCTTTCTTT.

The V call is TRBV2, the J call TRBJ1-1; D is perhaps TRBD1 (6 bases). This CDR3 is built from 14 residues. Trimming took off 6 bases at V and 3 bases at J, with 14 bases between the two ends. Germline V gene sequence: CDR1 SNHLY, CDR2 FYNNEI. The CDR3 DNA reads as TGTGCCAGCAGGGGGGCGAGAAAGTACACTGAAGCTTTCTTT. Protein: CASRGARKYTEAFF.

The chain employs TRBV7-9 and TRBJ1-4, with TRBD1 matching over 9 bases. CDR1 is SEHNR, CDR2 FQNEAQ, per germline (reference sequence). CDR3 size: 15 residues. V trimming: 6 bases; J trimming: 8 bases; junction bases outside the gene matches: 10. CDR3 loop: CASRPHRDRAEKLFF. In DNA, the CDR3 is TGTGCCAGCAGACCACACCGGGACAGGGCGGAAAAACTGTTTTTT.

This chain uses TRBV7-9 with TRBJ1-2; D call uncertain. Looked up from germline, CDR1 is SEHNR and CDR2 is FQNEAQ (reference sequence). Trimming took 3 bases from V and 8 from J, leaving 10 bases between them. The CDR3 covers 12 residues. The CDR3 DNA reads TGTGCCAGCAGCTTCGGACGGATAGGCTACACCTTC. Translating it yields CASSFGRIGYTF.

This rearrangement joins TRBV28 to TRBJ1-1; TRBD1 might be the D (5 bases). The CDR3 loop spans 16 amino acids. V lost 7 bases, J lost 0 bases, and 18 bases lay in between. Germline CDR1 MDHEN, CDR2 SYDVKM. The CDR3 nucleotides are TGTGCCAGCATCAATTGGGACGGGGCTTTGAACACTGAAGCTTTCTTT. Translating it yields CASINWDGALNTEAFF. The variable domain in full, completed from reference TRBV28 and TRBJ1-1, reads DVKVTQSSRYLVKRTGEKVFLECVQDMDHENMFWYRQDPGLGLRLIYFSYDVKMKEKGDIPEGYSVSREKKERFSLILESASTNQTSMYLCASINWDGALNTEAFFGQGTRLTVV.

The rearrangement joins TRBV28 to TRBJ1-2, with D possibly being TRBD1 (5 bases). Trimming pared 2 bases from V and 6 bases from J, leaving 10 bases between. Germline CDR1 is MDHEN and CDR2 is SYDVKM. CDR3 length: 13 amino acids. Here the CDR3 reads CASSLDSPHGYTF. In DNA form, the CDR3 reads TGTGCCAGCAGTTTAGACAGCCCCCATGGCTACACCTTC.

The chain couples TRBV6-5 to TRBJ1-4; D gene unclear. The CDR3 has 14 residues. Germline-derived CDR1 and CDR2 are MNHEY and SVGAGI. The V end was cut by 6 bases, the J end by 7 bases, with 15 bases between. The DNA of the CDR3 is TGTGCCAGCAGGGCCGTTGGTGGTAGTGAAAAACTGTTTTTT. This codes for CASRAVGGSEKLFF.

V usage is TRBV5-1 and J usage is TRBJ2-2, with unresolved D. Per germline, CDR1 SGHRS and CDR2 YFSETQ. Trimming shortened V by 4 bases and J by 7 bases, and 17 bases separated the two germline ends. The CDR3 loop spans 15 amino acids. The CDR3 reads CASSISSVGNGELFF. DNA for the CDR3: TGCGCCAGCAGCATAAGTTCTGTTGGAAACGGGGAGCTGTTTTTT.

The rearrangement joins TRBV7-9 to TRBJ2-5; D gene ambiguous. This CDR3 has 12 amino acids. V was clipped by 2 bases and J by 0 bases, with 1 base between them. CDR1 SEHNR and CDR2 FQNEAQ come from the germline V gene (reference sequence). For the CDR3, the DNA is TGTGCCAGCAGCTTAAACCAAGAGACCCAGTACTTC. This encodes CASSLNQETQYF.

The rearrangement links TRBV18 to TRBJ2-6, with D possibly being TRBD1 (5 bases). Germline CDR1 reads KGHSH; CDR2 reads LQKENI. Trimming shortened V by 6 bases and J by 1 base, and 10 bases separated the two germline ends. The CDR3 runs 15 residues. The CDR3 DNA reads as TGTGCCAGCTCCCAGGGTAGTTCTGGGGCCAACGTCCTGACTTTC. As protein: CASSQGSSGANVLTF.

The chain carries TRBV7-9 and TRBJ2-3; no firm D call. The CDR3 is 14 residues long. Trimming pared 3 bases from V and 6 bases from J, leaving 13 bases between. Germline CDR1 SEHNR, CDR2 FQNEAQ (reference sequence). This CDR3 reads CASSLSSTLDTQYF. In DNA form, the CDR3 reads TGTGCCAGCAGCTTGTCCTCGACTCTCGATACGCAGTATTTT. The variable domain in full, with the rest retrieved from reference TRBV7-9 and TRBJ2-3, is DTGVSQNPRHKITKRGQNVTFRCDPISEHNRLYWYRQTLGQGPEFLTYFQNEAQLEKSRLLSDRFSAERPKGSFSTLEIQRTEQGDSAMYLCASSLSSTLDTQYFGPGTRLTVL.

The CDR3 region has the DNA TGTGCCAGCAGTTACCCCCGACAGTGGGGTACCAATCCGCTGTTTTTT. Amino acid sequence: CASSYPRQWGTNPLFF. The chain uses TRBV28 and TRBJ1-4; perhaps TRBD1 as D (5 bases). Trimming shortened V by 4 bases and J by 14 bases, and 26 bases separated the two germline ends. Looked up from germline, CDR1 is MDHEN and CDR2 is SYDVKM. This CDR3 contains 16 residues.

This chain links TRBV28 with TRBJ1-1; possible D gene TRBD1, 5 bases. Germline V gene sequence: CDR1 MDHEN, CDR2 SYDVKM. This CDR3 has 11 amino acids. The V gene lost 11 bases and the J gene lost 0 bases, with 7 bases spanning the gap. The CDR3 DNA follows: TGTGCCGCAGGGTTGAACACTGAAGCTTTCTTT. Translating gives CAAGLNTEAFF. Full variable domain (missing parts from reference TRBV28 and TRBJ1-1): DVKVTQSSRYLVKRTGEKVFLECVQDMDHENMFWYRQDPGLGLRLIYFSYDVKMKEKGDIPEGYSVSREKKERFSLILESASTNQTSMYLCAAGLNTEAFFGQGTRLTVV.

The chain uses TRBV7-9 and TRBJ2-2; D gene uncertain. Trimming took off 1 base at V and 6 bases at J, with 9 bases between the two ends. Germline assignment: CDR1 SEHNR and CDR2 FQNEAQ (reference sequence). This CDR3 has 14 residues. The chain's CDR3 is CASSLDGHPGELFF. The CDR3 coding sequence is TGTGCCAGCAGCTTAGATGGGCACCCCGGGGAGCTGTTTTTT.

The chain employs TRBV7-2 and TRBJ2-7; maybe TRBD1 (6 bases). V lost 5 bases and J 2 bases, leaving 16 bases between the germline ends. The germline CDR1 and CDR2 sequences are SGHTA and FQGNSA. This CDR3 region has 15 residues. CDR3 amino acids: CASSPRTANTYEQYF. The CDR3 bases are TGTGCCAGCAGCCCACGGACAGCCAATACCTACGAGCAGTACTTC. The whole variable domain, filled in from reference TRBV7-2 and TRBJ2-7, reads GAGVSQSPSNKVTEKGKDVELRCDPISGHTALYWYRQSLGQGLEFLIYFQGNSAPDKSGLPSDRFSAERTGGSVSTLTIQRTQQEDSAVYLCASSPRTANTYEQYFGPGTRLTVT.

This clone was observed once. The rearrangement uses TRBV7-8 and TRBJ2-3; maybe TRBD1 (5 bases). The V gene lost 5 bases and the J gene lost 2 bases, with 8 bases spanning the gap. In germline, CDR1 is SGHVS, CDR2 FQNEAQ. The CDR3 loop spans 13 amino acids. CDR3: CASSRQTTDTQYF. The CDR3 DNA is TGTGCCAGCAGCCGACAGACCACAGATACGCAGTATTTT.